The 11 T cell receptor beta chains presented below share a single source sample, sequenced in a study of beta chain features in type 1 diabetes. The study's findings and limits: Within each of all four CD4+ subsets, Type 1 diabetes patients had TCRB CDR3s that were moderately but significantly shorter.

The antigens for these receptors are not known. Reverse transcription of all isolated RNA meant that expressed TCRB transcripts were sequenced. Assay: immunoSEQ multiplex PCR; the TCRdb copy retains only in-frame clones and omits some. The table lists roughly 130,000 clones, about 17% of them singletons. Sequenced sample: central memory CD4+ T cells from blood. The receptors come from a man younger than 40 with type 1 diabetes.

V is TRBV6-6 and J is TRBJ2-1, with TRBD1 matching over 8 bases. This CDR3 is 12 amino acids long. V lost 5 bases and J lost 12; bases outside the gene matches: 6. CDR1 MNHNY and CDR2 SVGAGI come from the germline V gene (reference sequence). As DNA, the CDR3 is TGTGCCAGCAGTAAGGACAGGGTGTGGCAGTTCTTC. Residues: CASSKDRVWQFF.

A few counts support this clone. V is TRBV25-1 and J is TRBJ1-5; tentatively, D is TRBD1 (6 bases). There are 14 residues in the CDR3. CDR1 and CDR2 (germline): MGHDK, SYGVNS. Trimming took 3 bases from V and 3 from J, leaving 9 bases between them. CDR3 protein: CASSEPGVNQPQHF. For the CDR3, the DNA is TGTGCCAGCAGTGAGCCAGGGGTCAATCAGCCCCAGCATTTT. Supplemented by reference TRBV25-1 and TRBJ1-5, the full variable domain reads EADIYQTPRYLVIGTGKKITLECSQTMGHDKMYWYQQDPGMELHLIHYSYGVNSTEKGDLSSESTVSRIRTEHFPLTLESARPSHTSQYLCASSEPGVNQPQHFGDGTRLSIL.

The chain couples TRBV6-6 to TRBJ1-3; D perhaps matches TRBD1 (5 bases). The CDR3 spans 14 residues. Germline V CDR1 and CDR2: MNHNY, SVGAGI (reference sequence). V shed 7 bases and J shed 7 bases, with 17 bases lying between them. CDR3 sequence (DNA): TGTGCCAGCACCGTGCGGGGCTTTGAGAACACCATATATTTT. As protein: CASTVRGFENTIYF.

The rearrangement uses TRBV5-1 and TRBJ1-2; D is perhaps TRBD1 (6 bases). Germline V CDR1 and CDR2: SGHRS, YFSETQ. This CDR3 has 14 residues. Trimming left V 5 bases short and J 4 bases short, with 15 bases between. The CDR3, as DNA: TGCGCCAGCAGTATGGAGACAGGCGTCTATGGCTACACCTTC. The encoded protein is CASSMETGVYGYTF.

This clone appeared many times. J is TRBJ2-5 and V is TRBV7-9; D not certain. V shed 2 bases and J shed 0 bases, with 10 bases lying between them. Per germline, CDR1 SEHNR and CDR2 FQNEAQ (reference sequence). The CDR3 contains 15 residues. CDR3 DNA sequence: TGTGCCAGCAGCTTACCCGCAACGTACCAAGAGACCCAGTACTTC. This gives the protein CASSLPATYQETQYF.

This clone was detected only a few times. The chain joins TRBV7-9 to TRBJ2-1, with D hard to call. V was trimmed by 5 bases and J by 7 bases, leaving 15 bases between them. CDR1 is SEHNR and CDR2 is FQNEAQ in the germline V gene (reference sequence). CDR3 length: 14 amino acids. CDR3 DNA: TGTGCCAGCAGCCCCAGTAAAGGTAGAAATGAGCAGTTCTTC. Its translation: CASSPSKGRNEQFF.

Written as DNA, the CDR3 is TGCGCCAGCAGCCAAGAGCGTGGGGGGAGGGACACTGAAGCTTTCTTT. It encodes CASSQERGGRDTEAFF. This chain connects TRBV4-1 to TRBJ1-1; tentatively, D is TRBD1 (5 bases). In germline, CDR1 is MGHRA, CDR2 YSYEKL. CDR3 length: 16 amino acids. Trimming took off 0 bases at V and 3 bases at J, with 14 bases between the two ends.

This clone was counted ten times or more. The chain joins TRBV4-3 to TRBJ2-7, with TRBD1 identical over 8 bases. Germline-derived CDR1 and CDR2 are LGHNA and YSLEER. The CDR3 has 14 residues. V lost 2 bases, J lost 0 bases, and 0 bases stayed unmatched. CDR3 region: CASSQTGGSYEQYF. For the CDR3, the DNA is TGCGCCAGCAGCCAAACAGGGGGCTCCTACGAGCAGTACTTC.

The chain links TRBV7-2 to TRBJ2-1, with 8 bases that match TRBD1. The germline gives CDR1 SGHTA, CDR2 FQGNSA. Germline trimming cut 2 bases from V and 2 bases from J; bases unmatched to any gene: 2. CDR3 size: 15 residues. As DNA, the CDR3 is TGTGCCAGCAGCTTAAGACAGGGGCCCTACAATGAGCAGTTCTTC. Translated, it gives CASSLRQGPYNEQFF.

This clone has a handful of counts. The V gene is TRBV2, the J gene TRBJ2-2, with 9 nucleotides matching TRBD1. V was pared by 6 bases and J by 5 bases, with 4 bases of the junction left unmatched. This CDR3 is 14 amino acids long. Germline V CDR1 and CDR2: SNHLY, FYNNEI. The CDR3 sequence: CASRTGGRTGELFF. CDR3 nucleotide sequence: TGTGCCAGCAGAACAGGGGGCCGGACCGGGGAGCTGTTTTTT.

The V call is TRBV7-2, the J call TRBJ1-5, with D possibly matching TRBD1 (5 bases). The CDR3 totals 15 residues. The V gene lost 2 bases and the J gene lost 5 bases, with 13 bases spanning the gap. Germline CDR1 is SGHTA and CDR2 is FQGNSA. CDR3 coding DNA: TGTGCCAGCAGCTTATCGCAAGGGGCTTATCAGCCCCAGCATTTT. Its translation: CASSLSQGAYQPQHF.